This TCR beta chain derives from a study of blood T cells in healthy people across ages. The length of the CDR3 is 13 residues. V lost 4 bases and J 8 bases, leaving 12 bases between the germline ends. The germline CDR1 and CDR2 sequences are SEHNR and FQNEAQ (reference sequence). Total RNA amounts of at least 5 micrograms were extracted per sample. A second about 7 to 12 cycle PCR used barcoded and J-beta primers. TCRdb fed the 5' RACE reads into MiXCR, producing one record per CDR3 protein. The table lists around 940,000 distinct CDR3 sequences, roughly 47% of them singletons. Sequenced material: blood. The gene calls are TRBV7-9 and TRBJ2-1; no clear D gene. The sequence came from a woman aged 55 to 70 in good health. As DNA, the CDR3 is TGTGCCAGCAGCTGGATCCCCCGCGATGAGCAGTTCTTC. This sequence encodes CASSWIPRDEQFF.